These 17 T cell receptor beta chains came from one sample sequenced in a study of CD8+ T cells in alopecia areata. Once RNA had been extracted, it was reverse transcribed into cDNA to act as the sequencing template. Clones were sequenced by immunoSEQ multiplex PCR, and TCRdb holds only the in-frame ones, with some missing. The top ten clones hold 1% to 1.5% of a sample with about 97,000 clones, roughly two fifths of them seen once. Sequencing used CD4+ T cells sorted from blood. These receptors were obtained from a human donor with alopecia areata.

CDR3 DNA: TGCGCCAGCAGCCGACGACTAGCGGAGTCCTACGAGCAGTACTTC. Its translation is CASSRRLAESYEQYF. The V call is TRBV4-1, the J call TRBJ2-7, with TRBD2 matching 9 bases. Germline CDR1 reads MGHRA; CDR2 reads YSYEKL. This CDR3 is 15 amino acids long. V shed 4 bases, J shed 1 base, and the junction held 5 bases outside the gene matches.

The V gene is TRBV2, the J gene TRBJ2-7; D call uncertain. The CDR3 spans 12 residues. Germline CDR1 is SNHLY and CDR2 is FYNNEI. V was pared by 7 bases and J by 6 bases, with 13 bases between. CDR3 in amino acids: CASIQTPTEQYF. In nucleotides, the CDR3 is TGTGCCAGCATTCAAACACCGACCGAGCAGTACTTC. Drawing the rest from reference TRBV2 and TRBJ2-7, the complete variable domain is EPEVTQTPSHQVTQMGQEVILRCVPISNHLYFYWYRQILGQKVEFLVSFYNNEISEKSEIFDDQFSVERPDGSNFTLKIRSTKLEDSAMYFCASIQTPTEQYFGPGTRLTVT.

The CDR3 bases are TGTGCCAGCAGCTTGCAGCGGGGCTTTTTGGAGACCCAGTACTTC. It codes for CASSLQRGFLETQYF. This chain joins TRBV5-8 and TRBJ2-5, with 7 bases identical to TRBD2. This CDR3 contains 15 residues. Looked up from germline, CDR1 is SGHTS and CDR2 is YDEGEE. V lost 1 base and J lost 5; bases outside the gene matches: 8.

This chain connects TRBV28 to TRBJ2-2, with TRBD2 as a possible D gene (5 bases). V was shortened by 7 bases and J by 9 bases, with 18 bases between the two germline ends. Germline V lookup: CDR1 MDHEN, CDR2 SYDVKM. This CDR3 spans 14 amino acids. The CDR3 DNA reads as TGTGCCAGCACCCTGCGGGCCCAAAACCGGGAGCTGTTTTTT. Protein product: CASTLRAQNRELFF.

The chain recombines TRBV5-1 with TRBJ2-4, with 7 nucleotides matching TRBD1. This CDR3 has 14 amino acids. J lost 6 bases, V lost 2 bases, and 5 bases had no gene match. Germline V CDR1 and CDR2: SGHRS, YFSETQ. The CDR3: CASSLGDSLNIQYF. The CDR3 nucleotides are TGCGCCAGCAGCTTAGGGGACAGCCTAAACATTCAGTACTTC.

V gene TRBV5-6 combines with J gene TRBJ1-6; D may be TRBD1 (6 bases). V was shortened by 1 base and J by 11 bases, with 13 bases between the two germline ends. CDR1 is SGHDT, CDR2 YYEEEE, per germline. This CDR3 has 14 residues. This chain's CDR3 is CASSLWGAQAPLHF. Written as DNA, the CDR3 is TGTGCCAGCAGCTTGTGGGGGGCCCAGGCACCCCTCCACTTT.

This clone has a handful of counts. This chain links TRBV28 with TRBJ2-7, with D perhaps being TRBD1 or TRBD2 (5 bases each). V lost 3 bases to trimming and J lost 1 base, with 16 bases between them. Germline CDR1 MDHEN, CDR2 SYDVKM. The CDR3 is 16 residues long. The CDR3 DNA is TGTGCCAGCAGTTTTCGGGTGGGACGCAGTTCCTACGAGCAGTACTTC. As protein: CASSFRVGRSSYEQYF. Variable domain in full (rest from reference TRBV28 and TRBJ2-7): DVKVTQSSRYLVKRTGEKVFLECVQDMDHENMFWYRQDPGLGLRLIYFSYDVKMKEKGDIPEGYSVSREKKERFSLILESASTNQTSMYLCASSFRVGRSSYEQYFGPGTRLTVT.

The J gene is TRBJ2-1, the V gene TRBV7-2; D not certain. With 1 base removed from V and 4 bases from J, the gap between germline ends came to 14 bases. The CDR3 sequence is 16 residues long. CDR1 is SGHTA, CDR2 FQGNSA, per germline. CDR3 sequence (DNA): TGTGCCAGCAGCTTAGTGCCCGGTGGTGGGTACAATGAGCAGTTCTTC. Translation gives CASSLVPGGGYNEQFF.

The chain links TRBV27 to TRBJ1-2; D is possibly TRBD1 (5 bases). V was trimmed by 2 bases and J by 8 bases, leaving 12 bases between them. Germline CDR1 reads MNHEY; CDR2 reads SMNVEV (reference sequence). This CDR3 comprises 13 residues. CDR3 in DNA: TGTGCCAGCAGTTTAGTTAGGGGCCACGGCTACACCTTC. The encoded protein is CASSLVRGHGYTF.

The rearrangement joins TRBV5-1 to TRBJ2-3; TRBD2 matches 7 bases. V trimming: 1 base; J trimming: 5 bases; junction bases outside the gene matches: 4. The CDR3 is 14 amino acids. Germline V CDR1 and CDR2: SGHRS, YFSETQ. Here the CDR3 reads CASSLRRGRDTQYF. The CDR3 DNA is TGCGCCAGCAGCTTGCGGCGCGGGAGAGATACGCAGTATTTT. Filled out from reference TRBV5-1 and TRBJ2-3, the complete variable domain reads KAGVTQTPRYLIKTRGQQVTLSCSPISGHRSVSWYQQTPGQGLQFLFEYFSETQRNKGNFPGRFSGRQFSNSRSEMNVSTLELGDSALYLCASSLRRGRDTQYFGPGTRLTVL.

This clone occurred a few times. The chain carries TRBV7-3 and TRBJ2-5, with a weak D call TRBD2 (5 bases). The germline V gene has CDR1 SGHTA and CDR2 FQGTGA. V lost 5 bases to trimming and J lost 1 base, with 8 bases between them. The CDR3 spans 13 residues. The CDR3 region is CASSRGSQETQYF. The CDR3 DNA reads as TGTGCCAGCAGCCGCGGGTCCCAAGAGACCCAGTACTTC.

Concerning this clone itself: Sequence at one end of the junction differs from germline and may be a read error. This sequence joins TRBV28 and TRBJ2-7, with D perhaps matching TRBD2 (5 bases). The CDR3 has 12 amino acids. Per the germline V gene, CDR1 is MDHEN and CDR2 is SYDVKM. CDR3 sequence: CVSSSTRAEQYF. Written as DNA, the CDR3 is TGTGTCAGCAGTTCTACGAGGGCCGAGCAGTACTTC. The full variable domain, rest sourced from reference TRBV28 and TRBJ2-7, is DVKVTQSSRYLVKRTGEKVFLECVQDMDHENMFWYRQDPGLGLRLIYFSYDVKMKEKGDIPEGYSVSREKKERFSLILESASTNQTSMYLCVSSSTRAEQYFGPGTRLTVT.

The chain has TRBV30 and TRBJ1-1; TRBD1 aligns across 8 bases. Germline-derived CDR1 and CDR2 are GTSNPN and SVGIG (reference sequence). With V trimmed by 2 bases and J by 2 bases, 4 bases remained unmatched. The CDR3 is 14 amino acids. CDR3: CAWSNDRGNTEAFF. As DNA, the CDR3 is TGTGCCTGGAGTAATGACAGGGGAAACACTGAAGCTTTCTTT.

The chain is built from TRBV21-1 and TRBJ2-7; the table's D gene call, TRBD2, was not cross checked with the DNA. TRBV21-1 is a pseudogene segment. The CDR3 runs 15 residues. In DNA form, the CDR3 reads TGTGCCAGCAGCAAAGGAGGGCGGGGCTCCTACGAGCAGTACTTC. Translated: CASSKGGRGSYEQYF.

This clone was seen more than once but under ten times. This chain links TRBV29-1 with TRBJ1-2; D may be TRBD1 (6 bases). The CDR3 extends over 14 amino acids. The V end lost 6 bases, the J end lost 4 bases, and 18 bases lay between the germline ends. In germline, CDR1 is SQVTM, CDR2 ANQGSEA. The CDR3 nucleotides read TGCAGCGTCCGGACCCCGGGGGCTGGCTATGGCTACACCTTC. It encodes CSVRTPGAGYGYTF.

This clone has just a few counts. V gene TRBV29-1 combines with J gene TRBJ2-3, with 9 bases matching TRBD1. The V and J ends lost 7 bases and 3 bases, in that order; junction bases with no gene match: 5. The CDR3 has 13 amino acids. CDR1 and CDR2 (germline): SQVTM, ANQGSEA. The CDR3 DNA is TGCAGCGCTTCGACAGGGGGGACAGATACGCAGTATTTT. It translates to CSASTGGTDTQYF.

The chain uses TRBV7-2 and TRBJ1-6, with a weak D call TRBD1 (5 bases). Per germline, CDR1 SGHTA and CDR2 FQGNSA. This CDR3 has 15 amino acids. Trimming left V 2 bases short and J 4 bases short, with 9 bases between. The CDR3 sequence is CASSLNGAYNSPLHF. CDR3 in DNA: TGTGCCAGCAGCTTAAATGGGGCTTATAATTCACCCCTCCACTTT.